These 9 T cell receptor beta chains share one sample of origin, sequenced in a study of blood T cells in healthy people across ages. Then a second PCR, running roughly 7 to 11 cycles, was carried out with a sample-barcoded 5' primer and a J-beta primer mix. Via MiXCR, TCRdb re-called the 5' RACE reads, giving one row per CDR3 protein. The sample has roughly 1.5 million distinct CDR3 sequences; around 40% are singletons. Sequencing used blood. All receptors come from a woman younger than 30 in good health.

This clonotype is a singleton in its sample. This rearrangement joins TRBV12-3 or TRBV12-4 to TRBJ2-5, with D possibly matching TRBD1 (6 bases). The CDR3 has 12 residues. The V gene lost 5 bases and the J gene lost 11 bases, with 15 bases spanning the gap. This CDR3 reads CASSSTGYPQYF. Written as DNA, the CDR3 is TGTGCCAGCAGTAGTACAGGGTACCCGCAGTACTTC.

The table lists this clonotype with many counts. The CDR3 sequence is CAISESTVYGYTF. CDR3 DNA: TGTGCCATCAGTGAGTCGACAGTTTATGGCTACACCTTC. The chain is built from TRBV10-3 and TRBJ1-2; a weak D match, TRBD1 (5 bases). This CDR3 contains 13 residues. CDR1 is ENHRY, CDR2 SYGVKD, per germline. The germline V and J ends were trimmed by 0 bases and 5 bases, with 7 bases remaining between them.

This clonotype came up a few times. The chain combines TRBV4-1 with TRBJ1-1; no reliable D call. In germline, CDR1 is MGHRA, CDR2 YSYEKL. This CDR3 comprises 14 residues. V gave up 5 bases and J gave up 3 bases, with 13 bases separating them. The CDR3 region has the DNA TGCGCCAGCAGCAATTCCGGGTGGGACACTGAAGCTTTCTTT. It is translated as CASSNSGWDTEAFF.

The gene calls are TRBV30 and TRBJ2-7; no definite D call. Trimming cost V 1 base and J 2 bases, with 9 bases left between them. CDR1 and CDR2 from the germline V gene are GTSNPN and SVGIG (reference sequence). The CDR3 is made up of 13 amino acids. The CDR3 is CAWSAAVAYEQYF. The CDR3 DNA follows: TGTGCCTGGAGTGCGGCGGTAGCCTACGAGCAGTACTTC.

The chain links TRBV12-3 or TRBV12-4 to TRBJ2-2; unclear D gene. This CDR3 has 13 residues. V shed 7 bases and J shed 1 base, with 7 bases lying between them. The CDR3 loop reads CASTQENTGELFF. CDR3 DNA: TGTGCCAGCACGCAGGAGAACACCGGGGAGCTGTTTTTT.

J is TRBJ2-1 and V is TRBV2; D is possibly TRBD1 or TRBD2 (5 bases each). Trimming stripped 7 bases from V and 2 bases from J, with 15 bases between. Germline CDR1 reads SNHLY; CDR2 reads FYNNEI. The CDR3 is made up of 15 amino acids. CDR3 residues: CASTPPGTTYNEQFF. CDR3 sequence (DNA): TGTGCCAGCACACCCCCGGGGACGACCTACAATGAGCAGTTCTTC.

The chain uses TRBV7-9 and TRBJ2-3, with 8 bases identical to TRBD2. The V and J ends lost 5 bases and 1 base, in that order; junction bases with no gene match: 5. Germline CDR1 is SEHNR and CDR2 is FQNEAQ (reference sequence). The CDR3 spans 15 residues. The CDR3 region has the DNA TGTGCCAGCAGCCGAACGGGGGGGGGCACAGATACGCAGTATTTT. Protein sequence: CASSRTGGGTDTQYF.

The rearrangement links TRBV14 to TRBJ2-7; D unresolved. The germline V gene has CDR1 SGHDN and CDR2 FVKESK. This CDR3 is 15 amino acids long. V was shortened by 0 bases and J by 0 bases, with 9 bases between the two germline ends. This CDR3 is CASSQEGRYSYEQYF. The CDR3 DNA sequence: TGTGCCAGCAGCCAAGAGGGAAGATACTCCTACGAGCAGTACTTC.

The gene calls are TRBV2 and TRBJ2-3; no reliable D call. The CDR3 is 18 residues long. CDR1 is SNHLY, CDR2 FYNNEI, per germline. Trimming cost V 4 bases and J 2 bases, with 22 bases left between them. The CDR3 DNA is TGTGCCAGCAGTGGAGGTGGGGTGGCTGGCGTTATCACAGATACGCAGTATTTT. Residues: CASSGGGVAGVITDTQYF. Full variable domain (outside the CDR3, taken from reference TRBV2 and TRBJ2-3): EPEVTQTPSHQVTQMGQEVILRCVPISNHLYFYWYRQILGQKVEFLVSFYNNEISEKSEIFDDQFSVERPDGSNFTLKIRSTKLEDSAMYFCASSGGGVAGVITDTQYFGPGTRLTVL.